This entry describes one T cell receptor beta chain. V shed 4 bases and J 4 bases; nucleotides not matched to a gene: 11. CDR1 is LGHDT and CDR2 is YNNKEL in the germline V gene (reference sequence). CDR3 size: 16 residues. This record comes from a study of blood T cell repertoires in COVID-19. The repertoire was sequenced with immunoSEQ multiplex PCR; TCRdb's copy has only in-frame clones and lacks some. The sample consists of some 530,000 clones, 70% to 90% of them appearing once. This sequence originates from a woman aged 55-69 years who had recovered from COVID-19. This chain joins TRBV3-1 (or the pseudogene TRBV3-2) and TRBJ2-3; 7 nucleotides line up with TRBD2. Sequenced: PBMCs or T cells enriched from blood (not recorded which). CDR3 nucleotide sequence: TGTGCCAGCAGCCCCTCGGGGAGGGCACGGTCAGATACGCAGTATTTT. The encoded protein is CASSPSGRARSDTQYF.